Each of the 11 T cell receptor beta chains below was sequenced from the same sample in a study of OX40 agonist ivuxolimab in advanced cancers. TCRdb's copy holds only in-frame clones and misses some; the assay was immunoSEQ multiplex PCR. The sample lists some 45,000 clones; over 80% were seen once. The starting material was CD4+ or CD8+ T cells sorted from blood, obtained in a trial of the OX40 agonist ivuxolimab. Receptors originate from an adult with an advanced solid tumor such as melanoma, head and neck, liver or kidney cancer.

CDR3 residues: CASNTALWGTGELFF. The DNA of the CDR3 is TGCGCCAGCAATACCGCACTTTGGGGGACCGGGGAGCTGTTTTTT. V gene TRBV4-3 combines with J gene TRBJ2-2; the D call may be TRBD1 or TRBD2 (5 bases each). CDR3 length: 15 residues. CDR1 is LGHNA and CDR2 is YSLEER in the germline V gene. V lost 7 bases, J lost 5 bases, and 17 bases lay in between.

This clone occurred a few times. Other DNA sequences in the same sample also yield this CDR3. The J gene is TRBJ2-1, the V gene TRBV5-1; 8 bases are shared with TRBD1. The CDR3 consists of 14 residues. Germline loops: CDR1 SGHRS, CDR2 YFSETQ. V shed 0 bases, J shed 4 bases, and the junction held 0 bases outside the gene matches. The CDR3 DNA sequence: TGCGCCAGCAGCTTGGGGGACAGGTACAATGAGCAGTTCTTC. The encoded protein is CASSLGDRYNEQFF.

The J gene is TRBJ1-2, the V gene TRBV7-9; D may be TRBD1 (5 bases). This CDR3 has 15 residues. The germline V gene encodes CDR1 SEHNR and CDR2 FQNEAQ (reference sequence). Deletions cut 5 bases from V and 1 base from J, with 14 bases between. The CDR3: CASSPGTVDNYGYTF. In nucleotides, the CDR3 is TGTGCCAGCAGCCCGGGGACGGTGGATAACTATGGCTACACCTTC.

V gene TRBV5-1 combines with J gene TRBJ2-3; 12 bases agree with TRBD2. Germline V gene data show CDR1 as SGHRS and CDR2 as YFSETQ. V was clipped by 4 bases and J by 2 bases; unmatched bases: 8. The CDR3 is 17 residues long. The chain's CDR3 is CASSHLSSGRDTDTQYF. DNA for the CDR3: TGCGCCAGCAGCCACTTGTCTAGCGGGAGGGACACAGATACGCAGTATTTT.

The chain joins TRBV4-1 to TRBJ1-1, with D possibly TRBD1 on 5 matching bases. The CDR3 is 15 amino acids. CDR1 is MGHRA, CDR2 YSYEKL, per germline. V lost 0 bases and J 4 bases, leaving 12 bases between the germline ends. The CDR3 bases are TGCGCCAGCAGCCAAGATCGTGGGGGGTTCACTGAAGCTTTCTTT. Translated, it gives CASSQDRGGFTEAFF.

The chain couples TRBV9 to TRBJ1-3; a possible D gene is TRBD1 (5 bases). The CDR3 is 20 amino acids. Germline assignment: CDR1 SGDLS and CDR2 YYNGEE. V dropped 0 bases and J dropped 0 bases, with 22 bases sitting between them. CDR3 region: CASSVDIIFWGSSSGNTIYF. In DNA, the CDR3 is TGTGCCAGCAGCGTAGATATCATCTTCTGGGGGTCGAGCTCTGGAAACACCATATATTTT.

The sample holds a few counts of this clone. The V gene is TRBV10-2, the J gene TRBJ2-1; TRBD2 aligns across 7 bases. Germline-derived CDR1 and CDR2 are WSHSY and SAAADI. CDR3 length equals 13 residues. The trim removed 6 bases at V and 6 bases at J, leaving 5 bases unmatched. The chain's CDR3 is CASRDGRINEQFF. CDR3 coding DNA: TGCGCCAGCAGAGACGGGAGGATCAATGAGCAGTTCTTC.

The chain couples TRBV30 to TRBJ2-2; D remains ambiguous. This CDR3 has 13 amino acids. The ends were cut back, 2 bases at V and 2 bases at J, with 6 bases in the middle. From germline, CDR1 is GTSNPN and CDR2 SVGIG (reference sequence). The CDR3 here is CAWSIHNTGELFF. CDR3 DNA: TGTGCCTGGAGTATTCACAACACCGGGGAGCTGTTTTTT.

The J gene is TRBJ2-1, the V gene TRBV4-3; D possibly corresponds to TRBD1 (5 bases). The V gene lost 0 bases and the J gene lost 3 bases, with 18 bases spanning the gap. The germline V gene encodes CDR1 LGHNA and CDR2 YSLEER. The CDR3 length is 18 residues. This CDR3 reads CASSQEPSGQGNYNEQFF. CDR3 in DNA: TGCGCCAGCAGCCAAGAACCGTCCGGGCAGGGAAACTACAATGAGCAGTTCTTC.

This clone appeared once. The J gene is TRBJ1-3, the V gene TRBV7-8; D remains ambiguous. V lost 3 bases to trimming and J lost 6 bases, with 9 bases between them. The germline gives CDR1 SGHVS, CDR2 FQNEAQ. The CDR3 runs 13 residues. In DNA, the CDR3 is TGTGCCAGCAGCTTCCAAGGCGCAAACACCATATATTTT. This gives the protein CASSFQGANTIYF.

The chain couples TRBV6-4 to TRBJ2-1; 8 bases align to TRBD1. J gave up 4 bases and V 5 bases, and 7 bases lay outside the gene matches. CDR3 size: 15 residues. CDR1 is MRHNA and CDR2 is SNTAGT in the germline V gene. The CDR3 DNA reads TGTGCCAGCAGTTTCCGGGACAGGCGATACAATGAGCAGTTCTTC. Translating it yields CASSFRDRRYNEQFF.